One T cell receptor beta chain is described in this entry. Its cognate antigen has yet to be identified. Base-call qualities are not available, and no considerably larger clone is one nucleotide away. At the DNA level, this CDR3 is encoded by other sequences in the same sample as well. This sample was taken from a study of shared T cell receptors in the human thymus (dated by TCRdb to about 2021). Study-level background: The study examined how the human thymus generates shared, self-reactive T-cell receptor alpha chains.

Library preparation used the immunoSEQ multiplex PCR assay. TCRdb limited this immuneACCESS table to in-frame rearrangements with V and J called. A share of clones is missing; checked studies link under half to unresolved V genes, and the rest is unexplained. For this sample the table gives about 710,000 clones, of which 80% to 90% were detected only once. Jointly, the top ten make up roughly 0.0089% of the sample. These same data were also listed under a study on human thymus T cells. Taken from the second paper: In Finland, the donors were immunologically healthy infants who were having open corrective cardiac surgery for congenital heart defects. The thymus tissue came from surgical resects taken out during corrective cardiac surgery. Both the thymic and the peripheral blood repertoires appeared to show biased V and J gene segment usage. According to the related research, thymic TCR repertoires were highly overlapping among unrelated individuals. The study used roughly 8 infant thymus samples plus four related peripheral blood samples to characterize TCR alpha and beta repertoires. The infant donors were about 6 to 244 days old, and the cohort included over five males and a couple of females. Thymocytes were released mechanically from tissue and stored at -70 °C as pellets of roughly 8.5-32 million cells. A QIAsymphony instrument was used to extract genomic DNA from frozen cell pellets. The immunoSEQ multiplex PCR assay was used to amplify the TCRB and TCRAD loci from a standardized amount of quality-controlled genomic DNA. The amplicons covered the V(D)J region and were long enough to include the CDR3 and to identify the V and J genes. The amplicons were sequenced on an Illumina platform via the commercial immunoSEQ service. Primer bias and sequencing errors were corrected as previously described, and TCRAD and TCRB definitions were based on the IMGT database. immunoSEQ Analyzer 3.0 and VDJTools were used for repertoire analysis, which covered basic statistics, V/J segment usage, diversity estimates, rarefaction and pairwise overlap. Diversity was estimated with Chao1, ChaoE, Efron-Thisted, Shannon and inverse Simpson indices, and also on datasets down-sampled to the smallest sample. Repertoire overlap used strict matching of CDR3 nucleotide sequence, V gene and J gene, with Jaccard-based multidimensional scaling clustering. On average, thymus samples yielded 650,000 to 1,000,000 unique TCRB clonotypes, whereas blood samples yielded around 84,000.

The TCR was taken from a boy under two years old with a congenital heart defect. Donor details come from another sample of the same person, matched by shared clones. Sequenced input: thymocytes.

The CDR3 sequence is CASSPRTGDGYTF. The bases are TGTGCCAGCAGCCCCCGGACAGGGGATGGCTACACCTTC. The sequence joins TRBV7-6 to TRBJ1-2, with 9 bases matching TRBD1. From the cysteine up to the phenylalanine, the CDR3 has a length of 13 residues. Left in the record is the CDR3 DNA by itself, 39 bases read in frame from the first base. Via the germline V gene, CDR1 is SGHVS and CDR2 FNYEAQ. After removal of 5 bases from V and 6 bases from J, the junction retains 4 bases not matched to a gene.